The rows below give T cell receptor beta chains drawn from one sample of a study of blood T cell repertoires in COVID-19. The protocol was immunoSEQ multiplex PCR, while the TCRdb copy is restricted to in-frame clones and leaves out a portion. This table has approximately 91,000 clones, approximately 72% appearing once. Sequencing used peripheral blood. Source of these receptors: a man in his 70s with acute or convalescent COVID-19. CDR3s include the opening cysteine and the closing phenylalanine or tryptophan. Each record gives: J gene, CDR3 length, clone size, V gene, D gene, CDR3 DNA, CDR3 protein. D genes are given only for firm matches. Clone size is stated in some rows and not others, as once, few, many or a class when expanded.

>TRBJ1-5|14|few|TRBV19|TRBD1
TGTGCCAGTAGACTGACAGGGAGAAGGCAGCCCCAGCATTTT
CASRLTGRRQPQHF
>TRBJ1-1|15|-|TRBV15|-
TGTGCCACCAGCAGGACGTGGGGAGGAAGGACTGAAGCTTTCTTT
CATSRTWGGRTEAFF
>TRBJ2-5|15|-|TRBV10-3|TRBD1
TGTGCCATTAATCCAGGACAGGGGTCGCAAGAGACCCAGTACTTC
CAINPGQGSQETQYF
>TRBJ2-7|13|-|TRBV28|-
TGTGCCAGCAGGGGGACACAAGCCTACGAGCAGTACTTC
CASRGTQAYEQYF
>TRBJ1-5|13|-|TRBV29-1|-
TGCAGCGTTGGACCCCAGGGCAATCAGCCCCAGCATTTT
CSVGPQGNQPQHF
>TRBJ1-5|15|-|TRBV6-6|TRBD1
TGTGCCAGCAGCACGACAGGGGCTAGGGATCAGCCCCAGCATTTT
CASSTTGARDQPQHF
>TRBJ2-7|12|-|TRBV6-2/TRBV6-3|-
TGTGCCAGCAGTTACCCCACCTACGAGCAGTACTTC
CASSYPTYEQYF
>TRBJ2-1|14|-|TRBV5-6|-
TGTGCCAGCAGCTTGCCTGCGAGGGCCAATGAGCAGTTCTTC
CASSLPARANEQFF
>TRBJ2-1|14|-|TRBV3-1/TRBV3-2|TRBD2
TGTGCCAGCACTCTGACTAGCGGACGTGGCGAGCAGTTCTTC
CASTLTSGRGEQFF
>TRBJ2-7|14|few|TRBV19|TRBD1
TGTGCCAGTAGCGACAGGGGAACCTCCTACGAGCAGTACTTC
CASSDRGTSYEQYF
>TRBJ2-1|13|-|TRBV30|-
TGTGCCGGAGGCACAGTCTCTTACAATGAGCAGTTCTTC
CAGGTVSYNEQFF
>TRBJ1-2|13|-|TRBV9|-
TGTGCCAGCAGCGTAGAATTCTATAATGGCTACACCTTC
CASSVEFYNGYTF
>TRBJ2-6|17|-|TRBV18|TRBD2
TGTGCCAGCTCCGTCGGGGGGGCCCTTTCTGGGGCCAACGTCCTGACTTTC
CASSVGGALSGANVLTF
>TRBJ2-1|17|few|TRBV5-3|TRBD2
TGTGCCAGAAGCTCGTCAGTTGCGGGAGCGCCCTACAATGAGCAGTTCTTC
CARSSSVAGAPYNEQFF
>TRBJ1-4|15|-|TRBV28|TRBD1
TGTGCCAGCAGTTTAAGGGGACAGCTCAATGAAAAACTGTTTTTT
CASSLRGQLNEKLFF
>TRBJ2-7|16|-|TRBV3-1/TRBV3-2|TRBD1
TGTGCCAGCAGCCCCCAACCCCTGGGACAGTCCTTGAAGCAGTACTTC
CASSPQPLGQSLKQYF
>TRBJ1-2|15|-|TRBV28|TRBD1
TGTGCCAGCAGTTTATTGACAGGGGGGCCTTATGGCTACACCTTC
CASSLLTGGPYGYTF
>TRBJ2-7|19|-|TRBV27|TRBD2
TGTGCCAGCAGTTCATCTTCGGGAGGGGGTCTAGCAGGTATTCACGAGCAGTACTTC
CASSSSSGGGLAGIHEQYF
>TRBJ1-3|16|-|TRBV5-4|-
TGTGCCAGCAGCTTGGACCTCCCGGGGGCTGGAAACACCATATATTTT
CASSLDLPGAGNTIYF
>TRBJ1-1|11|many|TRBV18|-
TGTGCCAGCTCACCCTCTTCTGAAGCTTTCTTT
CASSPSSEAFF
>TRBJ2-3|15|few|TRBV14|TRBD2
TGTGCCAGCAGCCAAGGACTAGCGGGAGCGGGCACGCAGTATTTT
CASSQGLAGAGTQYF
>TRBJ2-3|14|-|TRBV7-9|TRBD1
TGTGCCAGCAGGGAGTTACAGGGGGCAGATACGCAGTATTTT
CASRELQGADTQYF
>TRBJ2-7|13|-|TRBV24-1|TRBD1
TGTGCCACCAGCAGGGGACAGGCCTACGAGCAGTACTTC
CATSRGQAYEQYF
>TRBJ1-1|14|-|TRBV3-1/TRBV3-2|TRBD1
TGTGCCAGCAGCCTAGGGACAGGGAACACTGAAGCTTTCTTT
CASSLGTGNTEAFF
>TRBJ2-7|15|-|TRBV15|TRBD2
TGTGCCACCAGCAGCGGGACTAGCGGTGGAGGTGAGCAGTACTTC
CATSSGTSGGGEQYF
>TRBJ2-3|16|once|TRBV9|TRBD2
TGTGCCAGCACCGGTGGGACTAGCGGAGGGTCAGATACGCAGTATTTT
CASTGGTSGGSDTQYF
>TRBJ1-1|16|-|TRBV5-1|-
TGCGCCAGCAGCCCCATGTCTGGGGGCGCGGGCACTGAAGCTTTCTTT
CASSPMSGGAGTEAFF
>TRBJ2-3|15|once|TRBV7-2|TRBD1
TGTGCCAGCAGCGCTCGGACAGGTTCCACAGATACGCAGTATTTT
CASSARTGSTDTQYF
>TRBJ1-5|16|-|TRBV19|-
TGTGCCAGTAGTACCAATCTCAGGGGCGGCAATCAGCCCCAGCATTTT
CASSTNLRGGNQPQHF
>TRBJ2-3|16|-|TRBV5-1|TRBD2
TGCGCCAGCACCGCTTTAGCGGGAGGTCGTACAGATACGCAGTATTTT
CASTALAGGRTDTQYF
>TRBJ1-5|13|-|TRBV2|-
TGTGCCAGCTGCGTTCAAAGCAATCAGCCCCAGCATTTT
CASCVQSNQPQHF
>TRBJ2-7|15|-|TRBV7-2|-
TGTGCCAGCAGCTCGACTGGGAGTCTGTCTTACGAGCAGTACTTC
CASSSTGSLSYEQYF
>TRBJ1-6|16|-|TRBV5-1|TRBD1
TGCGCCAGCAGCTTATCCGGGACAGGATTGGGTTCACCCCTCCACTTT
CASSLSGTGLGSPLHF
>TRBJ1-1|14|-|TRBV29-1|-
TGCAGCGTTGAATCCCGAAGGGGGAATGATGAAGCTTTCTTT
CSVESRRGNDEAFF
>TRBJ2-1|14|-|TRBV12-5|TRBD2
TGTGCTAGTGGTTCTAGCGGGAGGGCCAGTGAGCAGTTCTTC
CASGSSGRASEQFF
>TRBJ1-2|15|few|TRBV7-2|-
TGTGCCAGCAGCGCCTCCTCGGACAGCGTCTATGGCTACACCTTC
CASSASSDSVYGYTF
>TRBJ2-7|16|-|TRBV19|-
TGTGCCAGTAGCGAGATCCCGCCACCTGGGGGCTCCGAGCAGTACTTC
CASSEIPPPGGSEQYF
>TRBJ1-2|14|-|TRBV10-3|TRBD1
TGTGCCATCAGTGAGGGCAGGGGGAAGGATGGCTACACCTTC
CAISEGRGKDGYTF
>TRBJ1-1|17|-|TRBV9|-
TGTGCCAGCAGCGTAGGATCCTTCCACCTAGGGGGTACTGAAGCTTTCTTT
CASSVGSFHLGGTEAFF
>TRBJ2-3|15|-|TRBV27|-
TGTGCCAGCCGGCACACACAGGACCGGGCAGATACGCAGTATTTT
CASRHTQDRADTQYF
>TRBJ2-7|14|-|TRBV30|-
TGTGCCTGGGGCCGAATCAGGGGCGGCGACGAGCAGTACTTC
CAWGRIRGGDEQYF
>TRBJ1-1|16|-|TRBV27|TRBD1
TGTGCCAGCAGTTTATCTCGGACAGGGGCGAACACTGAAGCTTTCTTT
CASSLSRTGANTEAFF
>TRBJ2-5|12|-|TRBV29-1|-
TGCAGCGGCCAGACAGCCCAAGAGACCCAGTACTTC
CSGQTAQETQYF
>TRBJ2-3|14|-|TRBV28|-
TGTGCCAGCAGGGAGGGTAGCGGCACAGATACGCAGTATTTT
CASREGSGTDTQYF